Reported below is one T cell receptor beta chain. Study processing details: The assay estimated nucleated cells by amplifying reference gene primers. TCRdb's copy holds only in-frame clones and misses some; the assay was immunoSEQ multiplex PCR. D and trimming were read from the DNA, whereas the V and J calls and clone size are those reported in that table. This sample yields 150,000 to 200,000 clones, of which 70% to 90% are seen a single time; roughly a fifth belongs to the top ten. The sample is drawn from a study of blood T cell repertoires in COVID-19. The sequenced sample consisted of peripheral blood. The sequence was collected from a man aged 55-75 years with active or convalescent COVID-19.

The CDR3 reads CASTVGGGTAYNEQFF. CDR3 sequence (DNA): TGCGCCAGCACAGTAGGCGGGGGGACAGCCTACAATGAGCAGTTCTTC. The V gene is TRBV5-1, the J gene TRBJ2-1, with a possible D match to TRBD2 (8 bases). V was trimmed by 6 bases and J by 2 bases, leaving 18 bases between them. The CDR3 is 16 amino acids. The germline gives CDR1 SGHRS, CDR2 YFSETQ.